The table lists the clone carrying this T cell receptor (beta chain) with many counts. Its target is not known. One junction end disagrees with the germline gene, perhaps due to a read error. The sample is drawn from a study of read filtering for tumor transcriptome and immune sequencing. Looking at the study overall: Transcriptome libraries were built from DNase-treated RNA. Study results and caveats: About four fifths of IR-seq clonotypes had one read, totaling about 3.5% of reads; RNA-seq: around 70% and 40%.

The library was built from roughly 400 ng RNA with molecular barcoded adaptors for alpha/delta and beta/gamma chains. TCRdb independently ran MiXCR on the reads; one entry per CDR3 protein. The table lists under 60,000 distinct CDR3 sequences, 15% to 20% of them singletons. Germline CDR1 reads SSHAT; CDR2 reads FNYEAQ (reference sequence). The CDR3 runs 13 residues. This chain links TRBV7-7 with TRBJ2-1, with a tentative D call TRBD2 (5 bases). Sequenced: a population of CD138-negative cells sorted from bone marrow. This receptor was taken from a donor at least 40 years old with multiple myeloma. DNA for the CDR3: TGTGCTAGCAGCTTAGCGCCCGACAATGAGCTGTTCTTC. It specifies CASSLAPDNELFF.